This T cell receptor (beta chain) was captured in a study of shared clonotypes between healthy human individuals. The team ran DNA from unsorted PBMCs on ten immunoSEQ deep assay plates for sequencing. Original analysis: As immunoSEQ supplied junction-only sequences (without quality scores), filtering differed. The protocol was immunoSEQ multiplex PCR, while the TCRdb copy is restricted to in-frame clones and leaves out a portion. The V and J calls and clone size come from that table; D and trimming were worked out from the DNA. The repertoire holds 450,000 to 650,000 clones, with roughly 72% as singletons. The sequenced material came from PBMCs. The TCR originated in a woman between 35 and 50 years old in good health. Some clones in this sample may be carry-over from other donors' samples.

The CDR3 protein is CAGDQSSGSWTGELFF. The CDR3 DNA is TGTGCCGGGGACCAATCTAGCGGGAGTTGGACCGGGGAGCTGTTTTTT. This rearrangement joins TRBV30 to TRBJ2-2; 10 positions agree with TRBD2. The CDR3 has 16 residues. Germline V gene sequence: CDR1 GTSNPN, CDR2 SVGIG (reference sequence). V lost 8 bases to trimming and J lost 5 bases; unmatched junction nucleotides: 14.